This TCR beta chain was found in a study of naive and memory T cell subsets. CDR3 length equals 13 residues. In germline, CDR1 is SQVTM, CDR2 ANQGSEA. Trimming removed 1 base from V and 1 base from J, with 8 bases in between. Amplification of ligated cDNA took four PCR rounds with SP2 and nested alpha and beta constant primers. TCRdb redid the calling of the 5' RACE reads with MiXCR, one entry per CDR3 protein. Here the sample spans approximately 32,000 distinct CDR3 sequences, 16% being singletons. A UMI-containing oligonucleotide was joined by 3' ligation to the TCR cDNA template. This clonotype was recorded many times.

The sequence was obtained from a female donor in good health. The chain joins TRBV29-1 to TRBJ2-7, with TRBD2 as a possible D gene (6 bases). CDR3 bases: TGCAGCGTTGAAGGGGGGACTTCCTACGAGCAGTACTTC. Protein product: CSVEGGTSYEQYF.